The T cell receptor (beta chain) described here comes from a study of blood T cell repertoires in COVID-19. On the study more broadly: Italy, Spain and the United States were the sources of the convalescent and acute COVID-19 samples. Sources were T cells, B-cell-depleted T cells, or PBMCs; the material itself was cDNA or gDNA.

CDR3 length equals 15 residues. V shed 0 bases and J shed 4 bases, with 10 bases lying between them. Germline V CDR1 and CDR2: LGHNA, YSLEER. Authors' processing steps: Amplification of reference gene primers provided the estimated nucleated cell counts. Produced via immunoSEQ multiplex PCR; TCRdb's table is partial and in-frame only. V, J and clone size are taken as reported in that table, and D and trimming were inferred from the DNA itself. The sample records approximately 110,000 clones, 80% to 90% being singletons. As to this clone: This sample includes further DNA sequences coding for the same CDR3.

The source of this sequence is a woman of 80 years or more with acute or convalescent COVID-19. Specimen: peripheral blood. V and J are TRBV4-3 and TRBJ1-5; the D gene is possibly TRBD1 (5 bases). In nucleotides, the CDR3 is TGCGCCAGCAGCCAAGACTGGGGGGGAAATCAGCCCCAGCATTTT. Translating it yields CASSQDWGGNQPQHF.